This entry concerns a single T cell receptor (beta chain). Germline loops: CDR1 SNHLY, CDR2 FYNNEI. Trimming pared 5 bases from V and 5 bases from J, leaving 15 bases between. The CDR3 sequence is 14 residues long. These data are taken from a study of control samples from healthy donors and cancer patients. Method: immunoSEQ multiplex PCR; TCRdb's copy keeps in-frame clones and lacks some. The repertoire includes about 120,000 clones, around 87% of them detected once, and approximately 2.9% sits in the top ten. The receptor was isolated from a man between 60 and 70 years old in good health. Sequenced material: blood. The rearrangement links TRBV2 to TRBJ1-1; the D gene is possibly TRBD1 (5 bases). The CDR3 spells CASSNTYGGTEAFF. CDR3 coding DNA: TGTGCCAGCAGTAATACTTACGGGGGAACTGAAGCTTTCTTT. Together with reference TRBV2 and TRBJ1-1, the CDR3 gives the full variable domain: EPEVTQTPSHQVTQMGQEVILRCVPISNHLYFYWYRQILGQKVEFLVSFYNNEISEKSEIFDDQFSVERPDGSNFTLKIRSTKLEDSAMYFCASSNTYGGTEAFFGQGTRLTVV.